This T cell receptor beta chain was recovered during a study of T cell responses to AZD1222 COVID-19 vaccine. The study, taken as a whole, reports: A mostly white British donor set with more females was recruited, and clonal diversity was possibly underestimated. Across the whole spike, CD4 TCRs peaked at regions 160-218 and 743-854.

A word on this clone: Its antigen is not known.

Profiled with immunoSEQ multiplex PCR; TCRdb holds only in-frame clones, not every one. The sample lists about 120,000 clones; roughly 88% were seen once. The sample here was peripheral blood, taken 28 days after the second AZD1222 dose. The TCR originated in an adult who received the AZD1222 COVID-19 vaccine.

The CDR3 is CASSVAGQNTGELFF. The CDR3 DNA reads as TGTGCCAGCAGCGTGGCGGGACAGAACACCGGGGAGCTGTTTTTT. The genes are TRBV9 and TRBJ2-2; D possibly matches TRBD1 or TRBD2 (6 bases each). The CDR3 runs 15 residues. Germline CDR1 is SGDLS and CDR2 is YYNGEE. Trimming cost V 2 bases and J 1 base, with 9 bases left between them. Filled out from reference TRBV9 and TRBJ2-2, the complete variable domain reads DSGVTQTPKHLITATGQRVTLRCSPRSGDLSVYWYQQSLDQGLQFLIQYYNGEERAKGNILERFSAQQFPDLHSELNLSSLELGDSALYFCASSVAGQNTGELFFGEGSRLTVL.